These 31 T cell receptor beta chains were all obtained from the same sample, sequenced in a study of cytotoxic CD8 clonotypes in ibrutinib-treated CLL. The protocol was immunoSEQ multiplex PCR, while the TCRdb copy is restricted to in-frame clones and leaves out a portion. The repertoire holds approximately 130,000 clones, approximately 81% seen once, with roughly 3.1% in the top ten. The sample in question was PBMCs, obtained after 24 months of ibrutinib treatment. The receptors were gathered from a human donor with chronic lymphocytic leukemia.

V gene TRBV4-2 combines with J gene TRBJ1-2, with 7 bases fitting TRBD1. CDR1 and CDR2 from the germline V gene are LGHNA and YNFKEQ. This CDR3 has 15 amino acids. Losses at the gene ends were 0 bases for V and 8 bases for J; bases not matched to a gene: 9. CDR3 coding DNA: TGTGCCAGCAGCCAAGAAGGGACAGTGCGTATCGGCTACACCTTC. Amino acid sequence: CASSQEGTVRIGYTF.

This clone showed up just once. The chain recombines TRBV5-1 with TRBJ1-5, with 7 bases identical to TRBD1. Per germline, CDR1 SGHRS and CDR2 YFSETQ. The CDR3 runs 14 residues. V was clipped by 2 bases and J by 6 bases; unmatched bases: 5. The CDR3, as DNA: TGCGCCAGCAGCTTAACAGGGGATAGTCAGCCCCAGCATTTT. It specifies CASSLTGDSQPQHF.

The chain links TRBV10-1 to TRBJ2-2; TRBD2 matches 7 bases. This CDR3 contains 16 residues. Germline CDR1 and CDR2: WNHNN and SYGVQD (reference sequence). V dropped 6 bases and J dropped 2; count of bases not matched to a gene: 9. This CDR3 is CASSSNGGSNTGELFF. DNA of the CDR3: TGCGCCAGCAGCTCGAACGGGGGGAGCAACACCGGGGAGCTGTTTTTT.

The chain recombines TRBV7-7 with TRBJ2-5; D possibly corresponds to TRBD1 (5 bases). CDR3 length equals 15 residues. The germline gives CDR1 SSHAT, CDR2 FNYEAQ (reference sequence). V was shortened by 5 bases and J by 2 bases, with 15 bases between the two germline ends. The chain's CDR3 is CASSVRRTGQETQYF. CDR3 nucleotide sequence: TGTGCCAGCAGCGTCCGAAGAACAGGACAAGAGACCCAGTACTTC.

V and J are TRBV12-2 and TRBJ2-1; the DNA was not used to check the table's D call, TRBD1. TRBV12-2 represents a pseudogene. This CDR3 contains 22 residues. The CDR3 DNA reads TGTGCAAGTCGCTTTTCGGGACAGGGAGTCATCCGGGCCTTTAGCTCCTACAATGAGCAGTTCTTC. Translating gives CASRFSGQGVIRAFSSYNEQFF.

The gene calls are TRBV28 and TRBJ1-1; 7 bases are a match to TRBD1. The V gene's germline CDR1 is MDHEN and CDR2 SYDVKM. J gave up 2 bases and V 6 bases, and 6 bases lay outside the gene matches. This CDR3 region has 14 residues. The CDR3 DNA is TGTGCCAGCAGAAACAGGGGATTAAACACTGAAGCTTTCTTT. Its translation: CASRNRGLNTEAFF.

V gene TRBV7-3 combines with J gene TRBJ2-7; D is ambiguous. This CDR3 region has 13 residues. V lost 5 bases to trimming and J lost 5 bases, with 13 bases between them. Per germline, CDR1 SGHTA and CDR2 FQGTGA. Here the CDR3 reads CASSTVQYDEQYF. The DNA of the CDR3 is TGTGCCAGCAGCACCGTACAGTATGACGAGCAGTACTTC.

The gene calls are TRBV6-5 and TRBJ2-7; D is uncertain. Germline CDR1 and CDR2: MNHEY and SVGAGI. The CDR3 totals 12 residues. Trimming shortened V by 6 bases and J by 3 bases, and 9 bases separated the two germline ends. The CDR3, as DNA: TGTGCCAGCAGCCAACCGTACTACGAGCAGTACTTC. As protein: CASSQPYYEQYF.

This chain connects TRBV7-2 to TRBJ2-7, with 7 nucleotides matching TRBD2. Germline lookup yields CDR1 SGHTA and CDR2 FQGNSA. This CDR3 comprises 16 residues. J gave up 3 bases and V 3 bases, and 11 bases lay outside the gene matches. This CDR3 is CASSLGGTDTYYEQYF. CDR3 nucleotides: TGTGCCAGCAGCTTGGGGGGGACCGACACGTACTACGAGCAGTACTTC.

This clone was seen more than once but under ten times. The chain recombines TRBV4-2 with TRBJ1-5, with D unresolved. Germline V lookup: CDR1 LGHNA, CDR2 YNFKEQ. V shed 1 base and J shed 7 bases, with 17 bases lying between them. The CDR3 totals 16 residues. The CDR3 DNA is TGTGCCAGCAGCCAAGTAGTCGGGCGGGTTCGGCAGCCCCAGCATTTT. Translating it yields CASSQVVGRVRQPQHF.

The chain combines TRBV10-3 with TRBJ2-1; D is uncertain. Germline CDR1 and CDR2: ENHRY and SYGVKD. Trimming removed 3 bases from V and 10 bases from J, with 10 bases in between. This CDR3 region has 12 residues. The CDR3 region has the DNA TGTGCCATCAGTGAAACGCAGGAAGAGCAGTTCTTC. This translates into CAISETQEEQFF.

This chain connects TRBV29-1 to TRBJ2-3; possibly TRBD1 for D (5 bases). Trimming shortened V by 4 bases and J by 6 bases, and 14 bases separated the two germline ends. The CDR3 has 13 residues. Germline V gene lookup returns CDR1 SQVTM and CDR2 ANQGSEA. Here the CDR3 DNA reads TGCAGCGTTGCAAGGACAATCGTGGATACGCAGTATTTT. It translates to CSVARTIVDTQYF.

This clone was found many times. The CDR3 spells CASSLSNSPLHF. The CDR3 DNA sequence: TGCGCCAGCAGCTTAAGTAATTCACCCCTCCACTTT. The rearrangement links TRBV5-1 to TRBJ1-6; D remains unclear. The CDR3 extends over 12 amino acids. CDR1 is SGHRS, CDR2 YFSETQ, per germline. Trimming cost V 2 bases and J 6 bases, with 3 bases left between them.

This clone occurred once. The rearrangement joins TRBV5-4 to TRBJ2-3; D might be TRBD2 (6 bases). CDR1 is SGHNT, CDR2 YYREEE, per germline (reference sequence). The V end lost 1 base, the J end lost 4 bases, and 13 bases lay between the germline ends. The CDR3 has 15 residues. The CDR3 loop is CASSLQGLLADTQYF. In DNA form, the CDR3 reads TGTGCCAGCAGCTTGCAAGGACTATTGGCAGATACGCAGTATTTT.

CDR3 coding DNA: TGTGCCAGCAGCTCCCAGGGGGGCCCATCGGCTAACACCATATATTTT. Encoded protein: CASSSQGGPSANTIYF. The chain carries TRBV11-2 and TRBJ1-3; 7 nucleotides agree with TRBD1. CDR3 length: 16 amino acids. CDR1 and CDR2 from the germline V gene are SGHAT and FQNNGV. Losses at the gene ends were 4 bases for V and 7 bases for J; bases not matched to a gene: 13.

The genes are TRBV5-1 and TRBJ1-2, with 11 bases matching TRBD1. Per the germline V gene, CDR1 is SGHRS and CDR2 is YFSETQ. The V gene end was trimmed by 3 bases and the J gene end by 4 bases; junction bases not matched to a gene: 5. The CDR3 is 15 residues long. CDR3 nucleotides: TGCGCCAGCAGCTCGGGGACAGGGGGGCCCTATGGCTACACCTTC. It encodes CASSSGTGGPYGYTF.

This clone was seen a single time. The rearrangement joins TRBV6-5 to TRBJ2-2; TRBD1 agrees at 7 bases. Germline CDR1 is MNHEY and CDR2 is SVGAGI. Trimming took 6 bases from V and 1 from J; bases not matched to a gene: 2. The CDR3 has 14 amino acids. In DNA, the CDR3 is TGTGCCAGCAGACGGACAGGGAACACCGGGGAGCTGTTTTTT. Amino acids: CASRRTGNTGELFF.

This clone was seen only once. The V call is TRBV28, the J call TRBJ1-3; D unresolved. This CDR3 has 16 residues. CDR1 is MDHEN, CDR2 SYDVKM, per germline. V lost 7 bases and J 0 bases, leaving 16 bases between the germline ends. The CDR3 here is CASTSWPESSGNTIYF. CDR3 nucleotides: TGTGCCAGCACTTCGTGGCCGGAGAGCTCTGGAAACACCATATATTTT. The full variable domain, rest sourced from reference TRBV28 and TRBJ1-3, is DVKVTQSSRYLVKRTGEKVFLECVQDMDHENMFWYRQDPGLGLRLIYFSYDVKMKEKGDIPEGYSVSREKKERFSLILESASTNQTSMYLCASTSWPESSGNTIYFGEGSWLTVV.

This clone was picked up a small number of times. V usage is TRBV11-2 and J usage is TRBJ2-2; 9 nucleotides agree with TRBD2. Trimming cost V 4 bases and J 4 bases; bases outside gene matches: 4. This CDR3 is built from 15 residues. Germline V gene data show CDR1 as SGHAT and CDR2 as FQNNGV. CDR3 in amino acids: CASSSTSGGTGELFF. CDR3 DNA: TGTGCCAGCAGCTCGACTAGCGGCGGCACCGGGGAGCTGTTTTTT.

The CDR3, as DNA: TGTGCCAGCAGCGCGGGACTAGCGGACTACGAGCAGTACTTC. It translates to CASSAGLADYEQYF. The chain joins TRBV5-5 to TRBJ2-7; 11 nucleotides match TRBD2. The CDR3 loop spans 14 amino acids. Germline values: CDR1 SGHKS, CDR2 YYEKEE (reference sequence). V was clipped by 4 bases and J by 3 bases; unmatched bases: 3.

The V call is TRBV30, the J call TRBJ1-6; no clear D gene. This CDR3 is built from 16 residues. Trimming removed 2 bases at V and 8 bases at J, with 19 bases between. CDR1 and CDR2 (germline): GTSNPN, SVGIG (reference sequence). Here the CDR3 reads CAWSSRAGIGDSPLHF. The CDR3 nucleotides are TGTGCCTGGAGTTCGAGGGCAGGAATAGGAGATTCACCCCTCCACTTT.

The rearrangement links TRBV28 to TRBJ1-1; 12 nucleotides align to TRBD1. V was pared by 6 bases and J by 5 bases, with 7 bases of the junction left unmatched. Germline lookup yields CDR1 MDHEN and CDR2 SYDVKM. The CDR3 is made up of 15 amino acids. CDR3 region: CASRPPGQGATEAFF. CDR3 bases: TGTGCCAGCAGACCACCGGGACAGGGGGCAACTGAAGCTTTCTTT.

J is TRBJ2-3 and V is TRBV9; 14 bases align to TRBD2. In germline, CDR1 is SGDLS, CDR2 YYNGEE. CDR3 length: 15 residues. The V and J ends lost 4 bases and 6 bases, in that order; junction bases with no gene match: 4. CDR3 region: CASSSRLAGGDTQYF. The CDR3 region has the DNA TGTGCCAGCAGCTCAAGACTAGCGGGAGGGGATACGCAGTATTTT.

This chain uses TRBV9 with TRBJ2-1, with 15 nucleotides matching TRBD2. V lost 4 bases, J lost 0 bases, and 5 bases stayed unmatched. The CDR3 runs to 18 residues. The V gene's germline CDR1 is SGDLS and CDR2 YYNGEE. The CDR3 bases are TGTGCCAGCAGCCCCGGGACTAGCGGGGGGAGCTCCTACAATGAGCAGTTCTTC. Translated: CASSPGTSGGSSYNEQFF.

V usage is TRBV5-4 and J usage is TRBJ2-3; D gene ambiguous. Trimming took 4 bases from V and 3 from J, leaving 6 bases between them. This CDR3 spans 12 amino acids. Germline loops: CDR1 SGHNT, CDR2 YYREEE (reference sequence). CDR3: CASSLETDTQYF. The DNA of the CDR3 is TGTGCCAGCAGCCTCGAAACAGATACGCAGTATTTT.

The chain recombines TRBV28 with TRBJ2-7; D gene unclear. This CDR3 spans 13 amino acids. Between the trimmed V and J ends, which lost 6 bases and 3 bases, there was a span of 12 bases. Germline V CDR1 and CDR2: MDHEN, SYDVKM. CDR3 protein: CASSRTPDYEQYF. CDR3 coding DNA: TGTGCCAGCAGCAGAACCCCGGACTACGAGCAGTACTTC.

The chain couples TRBV29-1 to TRBJ2-2; 7 bases agree with TRBD2. Germline lookup yields CDR1 SQVTM and CDR2 ANQGSEA. The CDR3 runs to 15 residues. V lost 2 bases to trimming and J lost 2 bases; unmatched junction nucleotides: 5. The CDR3 DNA follows: TGCAGCGTTGAAAGGGGCGGGGGAAACACCGGGGAGCTGTTTTTT. This codes for CSVERGGGNTGELFF.

The chain couples TRBV29-1 to TRBJ2-5, with D perhaps TRBD1 (7 bases). The germline gives CDR1 SQVTM, CDR2 ANQGSEA. V shed 3 bases and J shed 1 base, with 12 bases lying between them. The CDR3 contains 14 residues. CDR3 sequence (DNA): TGCAGCGTTGAGCGGGACAGCAGCCAAGAGACCCAGTACTTC. Translation gives CSVERDSSQETQYF.

The rearrangement uses TRBV19 and TRBJ1-3, with D maybe TRBD1 (6 bases). The CDR3 extends over 15 amino acids. V was pared by 6 bases and J by 4 bases, with 16 bases between. Germline V gives CDR1 LNHDA, CDR2 SQIVND (reference sequence). Written as DNA, the CDR3 is TGTGCCAGTAGCTCAATGACAGGCGCGGGAAACACCATATATTTT. Its translation: CASSSMTGAGNTIYF.

J is TRBJ2-1 and V is TRBV27, with 7 bases lining up with TRBD1. The germline V gene encodes CDR1 MNHEY and CDR2 SMNVEV (reference sequence). This CDR3 is 19 amino acids long. V lost 5 bases to trimming and J lost 0 bases; unmatched junction nucleotides: 16. The CDR3 DNA reads TGTGCCAGCAGTAAGGTCCCGGGACAGTACGTTCACTCCTACAATGAGCAGTTCTTC. It yields the protein CASSKVPGQYVHSYNEQFF.

The rearrangement links TRBV5-1 to TRBJ1-1; D possibly corresponds to TRBD1 (5 bases). Trimming took 7 bases from V and 0 from J, leaving 13 bases between them. CDR3 length: 14 amino acids. Per the germline V gene, CDR1 is SGHRS and CDR2 is YFSETQ. The CDR3 spells CASRDPGLNTEAFF. As DNA, the CDR3 is TGCGCCAGCCGGGACCCAGGGTTGAACACTGAAGCTTTCTTT.